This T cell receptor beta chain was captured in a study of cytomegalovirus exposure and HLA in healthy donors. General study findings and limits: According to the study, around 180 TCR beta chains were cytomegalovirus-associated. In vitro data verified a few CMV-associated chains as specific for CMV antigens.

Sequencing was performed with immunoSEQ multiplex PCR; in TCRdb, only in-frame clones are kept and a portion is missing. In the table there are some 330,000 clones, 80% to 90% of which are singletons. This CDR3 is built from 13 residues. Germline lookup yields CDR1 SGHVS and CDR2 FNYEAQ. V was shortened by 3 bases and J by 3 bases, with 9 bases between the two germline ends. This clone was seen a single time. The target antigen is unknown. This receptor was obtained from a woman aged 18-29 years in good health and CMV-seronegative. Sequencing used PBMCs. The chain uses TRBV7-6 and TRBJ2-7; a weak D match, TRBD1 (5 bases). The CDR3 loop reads CASSFQGVYEQYF. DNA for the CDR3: TGTGCCAGCAGCTTCCAAGGGGTCTACGAGCAGTACTTC.